A single sample is the source of the 5 T cell receptor beta chains below, sequenced in a study of blood T cell repertoires in COVID-19. Profiled with immunoSEQ multiplex PCR; TCRdb holds only in-frame clones, not every one. Among about 160,000 clones listed, about 85% were seen once. The specimen was peripheral blood. The receptors shown here come from a man between 60 and 70 years old who had recovered from COVID-19.

The chain couples TRBV7-9 to TRBJ1-2; 9 bases agree with TRBD1. CDR1 and CDR2 (germline): SEHNR, FQNEAQ (reference sequence). J was trimmed by 4 bases and V by 4 bases; bases with no gene match: 4. The CDR3 runs to 14 residues. This CDR3 reads CASSWGDRVYGYTF. CDR3 sequence (DNA): TGTGCCAGCAGCTGGGGGGACAGGGTCTATGGCTACACCTTC.

The rearrangement links TRBV10-3 to TRBJ1-2; tentatively, D is TRBD1 (5 bases). Germline-derived CDR1 and CDR2 are ENHRY and SYGVKD. The CDR3 consists of 18 residues. V lost 0 bases and J lost 6, with 23 bases in between. The CDR3 region has the DNA TGTGCCATCAGTGAGTCGAAGGTTCAGGGAAGATTAACAGATGGCTACACCTTC. As protein: CAISESKVQGRLTDGYTF.

This chain connects TRBV6-1 to TRBJ1-1; TRBD1 aligns across 9 bases. Germline assignment: CDR1 MNHNS and CDR2 SASEGT. This CDR3 contains 18 residues. Losses at the gene ends were 1 base for V and 1 base for J; bases not matched to a gene: 10. This chain's CDR3 is CASSEVPTGTGSNTEAFF. CDR3 coding DNA: TGTGCCAGCAGTGAAGTTCCGACCGGGACAGGGTCGAACACTGAAGCTTTCTTT.

The chain is built from TRBV10-3 and TRBJ2-3; 8 nucleotides align to TRBD2. V trimming: 6 bases; J trimming: 1 base; junction bases outside the gene matches: 0. Germline V gene data show CDR1 as ENHRY and CDR2 as SYGVKD. The CDR3 totals 13 residues. The CDR3 DNA sequence: TGTGCCATCAGGACTAGCGGCACAGATACGCAGTATTTT. It codes for CAIRTSGTDTQYF.

This chain links TRBV6-5 with TRBJ1-1; TRBD1 might be the D (6 bases). Trimming cost V 0 bases and J 1 base, with 12 bases left between them. The CDR3 loop spans 16 amino acids. Germline CDR1 and CDR2: MNHEY and SVGAGI. The CDR3: CASSYSGARRNTEAFF. CDR3 in DNA: TGTGCCAGCAGTTACTCGGGGGCGAGAAGGAACACTGAAGCTTTCTTT.